These T cell receptor beta chains were read from a single sample in a study of blood T cell repertoires in COVID-19. Assay used: immunoSEQ multiplex PCR; TCRdb lists only in-frame clones, some missing. Here the sample spans under 100,000 clones, approximately 88% being singletons. Sequencing was done on a sample of peripheral blood. The receptors were gathered from a woman in her seventies with acute or convalescent COVID-19. CDR3s include the opening cysteine and the closing phenylalanine or tryptophan. Fields, in order: V gene, J gene, clone size, D gene, CDR3 protein, CDR3 DNA. The D gene is left open where the match is weak. The size of a clone is reported for some rows only, either as once, few or many, or as a class for expanded clones.

TRBV9	TRBJ1-1	-	TRBD1	CASSRTGGQNTEAFF	TGTGCCAGCTCCAGGACAGGGGGCCAGAACACTGAAGCTTTCTTT
TRBV19	TRBJ1-3	-	-	CASTQDPSSNTIYF	TGTGCCAGTACACAGGACCCCAGCAGCAACACCATATATTTT
TRBV4-2	TRBJ2-1	-	TRBD2	CASSQGLAGGMSVQFF	TGTGCCAGCAGCCAAGGTCTAGCGGGGGGGATGAGTGTGCAGTTCTTC
TRBV19	TRBJ1-2	-	-	CASSIKTGTNYGYTF	TGTGCCAGTAGTATAAAGACAGGAACTAACTATGGCTACACCTTC
TRBV5-6	TRBJ2-2	-	-	CASSQQPTGELFF	TGTGCCAGCAGCCAACAGCCTACCGGGGAGCTGTTTTTT
TRBV11-2	TRBJ2-7	-	-	CASSPQTATTYEQYF	TGTGCCAGCAGCCCCCAGACAGCTACCACCTACGAGCAGTACTTC
TRBV7-9	TRBJ2-5	-	-	CASSSETQYF	TGTGCCAGCAGCTCGGAGACCCAGTACTTC
TRBV14	TRBJ1-2	-	-	CASSHKEVQGIYGYTF	TGTGCCAGCAGCCACAAAGAGGTACAGGGAATCTATGGCTACACCTTC
TRBV4-2	TRBJ1-5	-	TRBD1	CASSFRGQGNQPQHF	TGTGCCAGCAGCTTCCGCGGACAGGGTAATCAGCCCCAGCATTTT
TRBV5-1	TRBJ1-2	few	TRBD1	CASSSPGQGFGGYTF	TGCGCCAGCAGCTCTCCGGGACAGGGTTTCGGGGGCTACACCTTC
TRBV5-4	TRBJ2-3	once	TRBD1	CASSLGQGAADTQYF	TGTGCCAGCAGCCTAGGACAGGGGGCTGCAGATACGCAGTATTTT
TRBV5-4	TRBJ2-3	once	-	CASSPGTSTDTQYF	TGTGCCAGCAGCCCCGGGACTAGCACAGATACGCAGTATTTT
TRBV5-4	TRBJ2-2	-	TRBD2	CASSPGLASFGELFF	TGTGCCAGCAGCCCGGGACTAGCGAGTTTCGGGGAGCTGTTTTTT
TRBV30	TRBJ1-2	-	-	CAWSFPFSKRGYTF	TGTGCCTGGAGCTTTCCGTTTTCAAAGCGGGGCTACACCTTC
TRBV12-3/TRBV12-4	TRBJ2-3	-	TRBD1	CASSGQGTDTQYF	TGTGCCAGCAGCGGACAGGGCACAGATACGCAGTATTTT
TRBV5-1	TRBJ2-4	-	-	CASSLDGTPQYF	TGCGCCAGCAGCTTGGACGGGACTCCTCAGTACTTC
TRBV5-1	TRBJ1-2	-	TRBD1	CASSLGTGSGYTF	TGCGCCAGCAGCTTAGGGACAGGGTCTGGCTACACCTTC
TRBV5-5	TRBJ1-6	-	-	CASSLEHMNSPLHF	TGTGCCAGCAGCTTGGAACACATGAATTCACCCCTCCACTTT
TRBV3-1/TRBV3-2	TRBJ2-7	-	-	CASSQLGQGRSYEQYF	TGTGCCAGCAGCCAATTAGGCCAGGGGCGAAGCTACGAGCAGTACTTC
TRBV18	TRBJ2-5	-	-	CASSLSRETQYF	TGTGCCAGCTCACTCTCTAGGGAGACCCAGTACTTC
TRBV30	TRBJ1-1	once	-	CAWSLLGRGNTEAFF	TGTGCCTGGAGTCTCCTAGGACGGGGGAACACTGAAGCTTTCTTT
TRBV5-1	TRBJ2-7	-	TRBD1	CASSASGGSYEQYF	TGCGCCAGCAGCGCGTCAGGGGGCTCCTACGAGCAGTACTTC
TRBV29-1	TRBJ1-2	few	-	CSARTASNGYTF	TGCAGCGCTCGAACAGCCTCTAATGGCTACACCTTC
TRBV27	TRBJ1-6	-	-	CASGRTVNSPLHF	TGTGCCAGCGGGCGGACAGTTAATTCACCCCTCCACTTT
TRBV9	TRBJ2-2	-	TRBD1	CASSTGGQVGTGELFF	TGTGCCAGCAGCACCGGCGGACAGGTGGGCACCGGGGAGCTGTTTTTT
TRBV2	TRBJ1-5	-	TRBD1	CASRGQGGNQPQHF	TGTGCCAGCAGAGGACAGGGTGGCAATCAGCCCCAGCATTTT
TRBV4-2	TRBJ1-2	-	TRBD1	CASSPGGQGNYGYTF	TGTGCCAGCAGCCCGGGTGGACAGGGTAACTATGGCTACACCTTC
TRBV5-1	TRBJ1-6	-	TRBD1	CASGYWDRDNSPLHF	TGCGCCAGCGGCTACTGGGACAGGGATAATTCACCCCTCCACTTT
TRBV4-1	TRBJ1-1	-	TRBD1	CASSDPGQGAAEAFF	TGCGCCAGCAGCGACCCGGGACAGGGGGCAGCTGAAGCTTTCTTT
TRBV30	TRBJ2-3	-	TRBD2	CAWSAGGNTDTQYF	TGTGCCTGGAGTGCCGGGGGGAACACAGATACGCAGTATTTT
TRBV6-1	TRBJ2-3	once	-	CASSDRTADTQYF	TGTGCCAGCAGTGACAGAACAGCAGATACGCAGTATTTT
TRBV18	TRBJ1-5	-	-	CASSATGQPQHF	TGTGCCAGCTCAGCCACGGGACAGCCCCAGCATTTT
TRBV6-5	TRBJ1-2	-	TRBD1	CASSYGTGNYGYTF	TGTGCCAGCAGTTACGGGACAGGGAACTATGGCTACACCTTC
TRBV28	TRBJ1-5	-	TRBD1	CATSTVGQGLNQPQHF	TGTGCCACAAGTACCGTTGGACAGGGATTAAATCAGCCCCAGCATTTT
TRBV27	TRBJ1-6	once	-	CASSLLVTGNSPLHF	TGTGCCAGCAGTTTATTGGTAACAGGGAATTCACCCCTCCACTTT
TRBV6-1	TRBJ2-1	-	TRBD1	CASSEGTVNGEQFF	TGTGCCAGCAGTGAGGGGACAGTTAACGGTGAGCAGTTCTTC
TRBV6-5	TRBJ2-7	once	TRBD1	CASSQRQGSYEQYF	TGTGCCAGCAGTCAGCGACAGGGTTCCTACGAGCAGTACTTC
TRBV7-8	TRBJ2-3	-	TRBD2	CASSLALLAGGQDTQYF	TGTGCCAGCAGCTTAGCCCTACTAGCGGGGGGGCAAGATACGCAGTATTTT
TRBV7-8	TRBJ1-2	-	-	CASSLGISGSHYGYTF	TGTGCCAGCAGCTTAGGAATCTCGGGGAGTCACTATGGCTACACCTTC
TRBV28	TRBJ2-1	-	-	CASRRGGRYNEQFF	TGTGCCAGCAGAAGGGGAGGAAGATACAATGAGCAGTTCTTC
TRBV3-1/TRBV3-2	TRBJ1-3	-	-	CASSQDWDIGRNTIYF	TGTGCCAGCAGCCAAGATTGGGACATCGGGCGGAACACCATATATTTT
TRBV19	TRBJ1-2	-	TRBD1	CASSILGQARPNYGYTF	TGTGCCAGTAGTATTTTGGGACAGGCCCGCCCTAACTATGGCTACACCTTC
TRBV6-4	TRBJ2-3	-	-	CASSDFGLDTQYF	TGTGCCAGCAGTGATTTCGGGTTAGATACGCAGTATTTT
TRBV9	TRBJ1-1	-	TRBD1	CASSVGSAGGTEAFF	TGTGCCAGCAGCGTAGGGTCGGCAGGGGGCACTGAAGCTTTCTTT
TRBV28	TRBJ1-6	few	-	CASTVLYNSPLHF	TGTGCCAGCACCGTTTTGTATAATTCACCCCTCCACTTT
TRBV18	TRBJ1-5	once	TRBD1	CASSSRNTGGDSNQPQHF	TGTGCCAGCTCATCACGGAATACAGGGGGAGATAGCAATCAGCCCCAGCATTTT
TRBV4-1	TRBJ2-7	once	TRBD2	CASSQVPLAGGPGGYEQYF	TGCGCCAGCAGCCAAGTGCCCCTAGCGGGAGGGCCTGGGGGTTATGAGCAGTACTTC
TRBV2	TRBJ2-5	-	-	CASTKTETQYF	TGTGCCAGCACTAAAACGGAGACCCAGTACTTC
TRBV5-1	TRBJ2-2	-	TRBD2	CASTKQRGGSGYTGELFF	TGCGCCAGCACCAAACAACGCGGGGGTTCGGGGTACACCGGGGAGCTGTTTTTT
TRBV6-6	TRBJ2-1	-	TRBD2	CASRPGTSGNNEQFF	TGTGCCAGCAGACCCGGGACTAGCGGGAACAATGAGCAGTTCTTC
TRBV29-1	TRBJ2-1	-	-	CSVPLPEGYNEQFF	TGCAGCGTTCCCTTACCGGAGGGGTACAATGAGCAGTTCTTC
TRBV18	TRBJ1-1	-	-	CASSPGQFADAFF	TGTGCCAGCTCACCAGGACAGTTCGCAGACGCTTTCTTT
TRBV28	TRBJ1-1	-	-	CASSPTTAGRQNTEAFF	TGTGCCAGCAGTCCCACCACCGCGGGACGGCAGAACACTGAAGCTTTCTTT
TRBV5-5	TRBJ1-1	once	-	CASSLEAWLNTEAFF	TGTGCCAGCAGCTTGGAAGCGTGGTTGAACACTGAAGCTTTCTTT